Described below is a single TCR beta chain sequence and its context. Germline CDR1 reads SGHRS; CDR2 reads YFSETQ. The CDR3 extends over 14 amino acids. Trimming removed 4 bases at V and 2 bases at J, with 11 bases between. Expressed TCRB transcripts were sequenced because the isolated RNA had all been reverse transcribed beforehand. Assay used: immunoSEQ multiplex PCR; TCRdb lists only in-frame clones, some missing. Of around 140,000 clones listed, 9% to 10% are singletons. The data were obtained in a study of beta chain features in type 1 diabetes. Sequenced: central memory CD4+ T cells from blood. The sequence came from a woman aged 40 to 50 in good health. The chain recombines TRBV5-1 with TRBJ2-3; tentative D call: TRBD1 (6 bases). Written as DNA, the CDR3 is TGCGCCAGCAGCCTGACAGGCCTCACAGATACGCAGTATTTT. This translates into CASSLTGLTDTQYF.